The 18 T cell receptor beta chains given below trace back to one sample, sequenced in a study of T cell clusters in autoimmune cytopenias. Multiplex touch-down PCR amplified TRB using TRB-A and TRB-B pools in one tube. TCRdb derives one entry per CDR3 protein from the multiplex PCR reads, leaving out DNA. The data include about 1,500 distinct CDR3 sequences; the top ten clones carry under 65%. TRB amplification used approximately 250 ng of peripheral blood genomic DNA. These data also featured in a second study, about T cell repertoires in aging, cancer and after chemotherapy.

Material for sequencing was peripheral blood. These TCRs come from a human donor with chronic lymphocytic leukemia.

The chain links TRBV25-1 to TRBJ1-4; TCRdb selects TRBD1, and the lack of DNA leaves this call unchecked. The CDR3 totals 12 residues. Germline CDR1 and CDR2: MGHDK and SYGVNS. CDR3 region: CAIQGPGEKLFF.

The CDR3 loop reads CASRSPGQAGGYTF. V gene TRBV27 combines with J gene TRBJ1-2; the TCRdb D gene call, TRBD1, has no DNA to confirm it. Germline CDR1 is MNHEY and CDR2 is SMNVEV (reference sequence). This CDR3 is 14 amino acids long.

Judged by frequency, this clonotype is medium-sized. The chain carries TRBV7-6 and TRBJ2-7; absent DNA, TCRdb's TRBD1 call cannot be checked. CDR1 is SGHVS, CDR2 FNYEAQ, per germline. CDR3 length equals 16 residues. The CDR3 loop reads CASSLAIRDTVHEQYF. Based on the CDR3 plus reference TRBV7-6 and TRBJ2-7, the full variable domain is GAGVSQSPRYKVTKRGQDVALRCDPISGHVSLYWYRQALGQGPEFLTYFNYEAQQDKSGLPNDRFSAERPEGSISTLTIQRTEQRDSAMYRCASSLAIRDTVHEQYFGPGTRLTVT.

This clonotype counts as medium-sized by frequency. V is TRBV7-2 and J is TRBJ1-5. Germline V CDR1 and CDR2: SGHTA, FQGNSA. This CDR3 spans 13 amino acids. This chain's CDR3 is CASSTDVNQPQHF.

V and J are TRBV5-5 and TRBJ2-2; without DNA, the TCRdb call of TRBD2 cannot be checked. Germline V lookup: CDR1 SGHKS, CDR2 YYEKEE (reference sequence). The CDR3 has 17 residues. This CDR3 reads CASSLDLAGGNTGELFF. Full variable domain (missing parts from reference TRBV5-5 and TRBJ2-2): DAGVTQSPTHLIKTRGQQVTLRCSPISGHKSVSWYQQVLGQGPQFIFQYYEKEERGRGNFPDRFSARQFPNYSSELNVNALLLGDSALYLCASSLDLAGGNTGELFFGEGSRLTVL.

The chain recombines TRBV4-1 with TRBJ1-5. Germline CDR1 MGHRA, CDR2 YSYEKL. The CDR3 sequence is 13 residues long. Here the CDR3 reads CASSQDWDQPQHF.

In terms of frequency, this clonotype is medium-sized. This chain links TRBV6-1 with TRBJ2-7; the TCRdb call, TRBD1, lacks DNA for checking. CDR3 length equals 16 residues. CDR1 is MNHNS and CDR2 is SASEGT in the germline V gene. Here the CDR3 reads CASRIQGAVWNDEQYF.

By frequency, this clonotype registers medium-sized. The CDR3 is CATGREGEYNEQFF. The chain is built from TRBV4-2 and TRBJ2-1; TCRdb's assignment of TRBD2 cannot be checked, as there is no DNA. Germline V CDR1 and CDR2: LGHNA, YNFKEQ. The CDR3 runs 14 residues.

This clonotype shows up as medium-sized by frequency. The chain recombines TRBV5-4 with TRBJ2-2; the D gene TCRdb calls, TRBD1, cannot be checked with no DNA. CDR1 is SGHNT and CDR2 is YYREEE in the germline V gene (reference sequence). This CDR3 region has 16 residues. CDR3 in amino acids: CASSLDALGGTGELFF.

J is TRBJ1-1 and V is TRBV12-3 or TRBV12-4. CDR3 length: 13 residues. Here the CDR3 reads CASSPQVNTEAFF.

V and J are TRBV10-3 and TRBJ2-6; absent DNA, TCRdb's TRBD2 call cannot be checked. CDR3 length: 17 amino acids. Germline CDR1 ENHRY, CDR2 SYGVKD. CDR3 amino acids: CASRGLAGVAGANVLTF.

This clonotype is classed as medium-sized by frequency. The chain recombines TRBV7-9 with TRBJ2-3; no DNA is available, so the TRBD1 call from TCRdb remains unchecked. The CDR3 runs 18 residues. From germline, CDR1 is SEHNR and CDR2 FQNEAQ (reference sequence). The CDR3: CASSLGTVRGQFTDTQYF.

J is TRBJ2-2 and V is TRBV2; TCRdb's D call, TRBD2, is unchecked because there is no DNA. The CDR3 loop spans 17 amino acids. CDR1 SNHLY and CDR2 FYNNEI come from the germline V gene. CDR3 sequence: CASSEGVAGTNTGELFF.

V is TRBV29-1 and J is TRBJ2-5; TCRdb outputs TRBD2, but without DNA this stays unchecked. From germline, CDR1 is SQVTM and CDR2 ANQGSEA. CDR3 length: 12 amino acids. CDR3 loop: CSTRDSGETQYF.

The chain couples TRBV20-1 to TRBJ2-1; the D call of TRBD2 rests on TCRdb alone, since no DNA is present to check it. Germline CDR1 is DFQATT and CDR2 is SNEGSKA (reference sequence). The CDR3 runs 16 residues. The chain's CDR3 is CSAEDRNSESYNEQFF.

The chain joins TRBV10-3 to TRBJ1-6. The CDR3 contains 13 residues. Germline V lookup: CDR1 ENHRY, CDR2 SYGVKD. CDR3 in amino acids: CAISEAEDSPLHF.

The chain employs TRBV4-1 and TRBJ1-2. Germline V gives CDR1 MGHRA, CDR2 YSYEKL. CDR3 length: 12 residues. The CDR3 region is CASSHNNYGYTF.

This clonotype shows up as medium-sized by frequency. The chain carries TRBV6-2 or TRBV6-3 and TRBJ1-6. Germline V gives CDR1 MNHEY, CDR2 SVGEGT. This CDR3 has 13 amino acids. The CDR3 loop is CASSDRINSPLHF.